The rows below give T cell receptor beta chains drawn from one sample of a study of T cell therapy after organ transplantation. No antigen is known for these receptors. Profiled with immunoSEQ multiplex PCR; TCRdb holds only in-frame clones, not every one. The profile covers about 4,800 clones, with 65% to 70% appearing a single time and around 38% taken by the ten largest. The sequences come from CD8+ T cells from blood, collected after autologous CMV-specific T cell therapy. The receptors originated from a human patient who had received a solid organ transplant and had CMV disease. Some T cells may be the graft donor's. CDR3s include the opening cysteine and the closing phenylalanine or tryptophan. A D gene is named only where the DNA matches it firmly. Not all rows give a size; the values are once, few, many and, for expanded clones, a class.

D gene	V gene	J gene	clone size	CDR3 DNA	CDR3 protein
.	TRBV27	TRBJ1-6	.	TGTGCCAGCAGAGACAAACCCCATTCACCCCTCCACTTT	CASRDKPHSPLHF
.	TRBV14	TRBJ2-1	.	TGTGCCAGCAGTCGTGGGGATGGGCAGTTCTTC	CASSRGDGQFF
.	TRBV5-8	TRBJ1-1	.	TGTGCCAGCAGCTTGGGAGTTATTGCTTATATGAACACTGAAGCTTTCTTT	CASSLGVIAYMNTEAFF
.	TRBV15	TRBJ1-4	.	TGTGCCACCAGCACGACAAAGACAACTAATGAAAAACTGTTTTTT	CATSTTKTTNEKLFF
.	TRBV5-8	TRBJ1-5	.	TGTGCCAGCAGCTTGACAGGAGGGAACAATCAGCCCCAGCATTTT	CASSLTGGNNQPQHF
.	TRBV6-4	TRBJ2-7	.	TGTGCCAGCAGTGACGTGGCAGATCTATTACAGTCCTACGAGCAGTACTTC	CASSDVADLLQSYEQYF
.	TRBV28	TRBJ2-7	.	TGTGCCAGCACCCCGTATTCATCAGGGTACGAGCAGTACTTC	CASTPYSSGYEQYF
TRBD1	TRBV27	TRBJ2-7	.	TGTGCCAGCAGTCCAAGGACAGGGAGATCGGGAAACTACGAGCAGTACTTC	CASSPRTGRSGNYEQYF
TRBD1	TRBV29-1	TRBJ2-7	.	TGCAGCTTCTTTCGGGACAGGGACGAGCAGTACTTC	CSFFRDRDEQYF
.	TRBV27	TRBJ1-2	few	TGTGCCAGCCACGACTATGACAATGGCTACACCTTC	CASHDYDNGYTF
.	TRBV6-1	TRBJ1-1	few	TGTGCCAGCAGTGAACTCCTGAACACTGAAGCTTTCTTT	CASSELLNTEAFF
TRBD1	TRBV4-1	TRBJ2-5	.	TGCGCCAGCAGCCAGAGGGACAGAAGCGGAGAGACCCAGTACTTC	CASSQRDRSGETQYF
.	TRBV28	TRBJ2-5	.	TGTGCCAGCAGTTTTAGAGGTTTCGGCGGAGAGACCCAGTACTTC	CASSFRGFGGETQYF
.	TRBV2	TRBJ1-1	medium-sized	TGTGCCAGCAGGTCGACAGGAGTACTGAACACTGAAGCTTTCTTT	CASRSTGVLNTEAFF
TRBD1	TRBV5-4	TRBJ2-5	.	TGTGCCAGCAGCACCGGGACAGGGGGACTAGTGAAAGAGACCCAGTACTTC	CASSTGTGGLVKETQYF
.	TRBV4-3	TRBJ1-3	few	TGCGCCAGCAGCCATTCTGACACCTCTGGAAACACCATATATTTT	CASSHSDTSGNTIYF
.	TRBV28	TRBJ2-7	few	TGTGCCAGCAGTTTCCTCCCGGGGTACGACGAGCAGTACTTC	CASSFLPGYDEQYF
.	TRBV5-1	TRBJ2-4	once	TGCGCCAGCAGCCCGAGAGAACACCCGGTTGATCTAGCCAAAAACATTCAGTACTTC	CASSPREHPVDLAKNIQYF
.	TRBV19	TRBJ1-3	.	TGTGCCAGTCGAGTAGTCAGAGACTCTGGAAACACCATATATTTT	CASRVVRDSGNTIYF
.	TRBV28	TRBJ2-7	.	TGTGCCAGCAGTTTAACGGGAGCCTCTTACGAGCAGTACTTC	CASSLTGASYEQYF